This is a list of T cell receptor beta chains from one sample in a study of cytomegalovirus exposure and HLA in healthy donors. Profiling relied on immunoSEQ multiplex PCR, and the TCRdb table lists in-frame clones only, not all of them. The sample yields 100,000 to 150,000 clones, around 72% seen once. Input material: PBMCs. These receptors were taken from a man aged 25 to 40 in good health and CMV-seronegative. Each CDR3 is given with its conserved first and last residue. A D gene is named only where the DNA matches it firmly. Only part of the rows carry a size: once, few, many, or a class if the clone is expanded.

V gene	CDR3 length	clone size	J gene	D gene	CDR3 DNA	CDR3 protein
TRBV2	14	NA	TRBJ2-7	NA	TGTGCCAGCAGTAAGGGGGGGCGGTTTGGCGAGCAGTACTTC	CASSKGGRFGEQYF
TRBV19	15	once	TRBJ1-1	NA	TGTGCCAGTAGATGGACTACGGCGGGAGACACTGAAGCTTTCTTT	CASRWTTAGDTEAFF
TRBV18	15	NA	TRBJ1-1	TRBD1	TGTGCCAGCTCACCACTTACAGGGGGGAGTGGTGAAGCTTTCTTT	CASSPLTGGSGEAFF
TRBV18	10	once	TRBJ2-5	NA	TGTGCCAGTCGCGAGGAGACCCAGTACTTC	CASREETQYF
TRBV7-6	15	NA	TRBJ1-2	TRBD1	TGTGCCAGCAGCTTAGCTCCGACAGGGGTGGAAGGCTACACCTTC	CASSLAPTGVEGYTF
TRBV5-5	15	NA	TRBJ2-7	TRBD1	TGTGCCAGCAGCTCCGGACAGGGGGGGAGGTACGAGCAGTACTTC	CASSSGQGGRYEQYF
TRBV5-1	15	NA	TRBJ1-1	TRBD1	TGCGCCAGCAGCTCTCCTGAGACAGGGGTGATTGAAGCTTTCTTT	CASSSPETGVIEAFF
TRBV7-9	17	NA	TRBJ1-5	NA	TGTTCCAGCAGCTTAGTGGACAGCCTTTATAGCAATCAGCCCCAGCATTTT	CSSSLVDSLYSNQPQHF
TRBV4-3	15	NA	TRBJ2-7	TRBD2	TGCGCCAGCAGCCAGGGAACTAGCGGGGGTTACGAGCAGTACTTC	CASSQGTSGGYEQYF
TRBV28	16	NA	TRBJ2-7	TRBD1	TGTGCCAGCAGTGGGAGGACAGGGCCGGGTGTCTACGAGCAGTACTTC	CASSGRTGPGVYEQYF
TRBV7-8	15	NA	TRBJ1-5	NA	TGTGCCAGCAGCCAGGACTGGGGTGGCAATCAGCCCCAGCATTTT	CASSQDWGGNQPQHF
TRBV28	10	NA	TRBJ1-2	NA	TGTGCCATCGGTCGCTATGGCTACACCTTC	CAIGRYGYTF
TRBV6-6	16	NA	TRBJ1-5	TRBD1	TGTGCCAGCAGTTACTGGGCAGGGGGCGTCAATCAGCCCCAGCATTTT	CASSYWAGGVNQPQHF
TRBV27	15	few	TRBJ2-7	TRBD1	TGTGCCAGCAGTTTATCGATAGGGGGCCTCTACGAGCAGTACTTC	CASSLSIGGLYEQYF
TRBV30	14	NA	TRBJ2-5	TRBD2	TGTGCCTGGAGTTCGGGGGGGAGTCAAGAGACCCAGTACTTC	CAWSSGGSQETQYF
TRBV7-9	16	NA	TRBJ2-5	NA	TGTGCCAGCAGCTTAGGTTGGACAGAAAACCAAGAGACCCAGTACTTC	CASSLGWTENQETQYF
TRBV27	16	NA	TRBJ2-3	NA	TGTGCCAGCAGCCTAAAACTTTTGGGGCGCACAGATACGCAGTATTTT	CASSLKLLGRTDTQYF
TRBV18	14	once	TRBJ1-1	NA	TGTGCCAGCTCACCCTCGGGGGGAGGGACTGAAGCTTTCTTT	CASSPSGGGTEAFF
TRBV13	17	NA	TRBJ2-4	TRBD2	TGTGCCAGCAGCTTATCTAGCGGGGATGTCGCCAAAAACATTCAGTACTTC	CASSLSSGDVAKNIQYF
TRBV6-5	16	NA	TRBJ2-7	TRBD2	TGTGCCAGCAGTTACAACCTAGCGGGGACAACCTACGAGCAGTACTTC	CASSYNLAGTTYEQYF
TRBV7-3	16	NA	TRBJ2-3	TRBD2	TGTGCCAGCAGCTCTAGCGGGGGGTACCCCACAGATACGCAGTATTTT	CASSSSGGYPTDTQYF
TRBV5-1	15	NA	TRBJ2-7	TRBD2	TGCGCCAGCAGCTTGAATAGCGGGGGGGCCGGTGAGCAGTACTTC	CASSLNSGGAGEQYF
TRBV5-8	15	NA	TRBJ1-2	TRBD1	TGTGCCAGCAGCCAAGAGGACAGGGTGGTCTATGGCTACACCTTC	CASSQEDRVVYGYTF
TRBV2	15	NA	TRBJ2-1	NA	TGTGCCAGCAGTGCCGAGGGGGTCCCCTACAATGAGCAGTTCTTC	CASSAEGVPYNEQFF
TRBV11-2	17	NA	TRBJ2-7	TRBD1	TGTGCCAGCAGCCTTACCATCGTCGGACAGGGGGCCTACGAGCAGTACTTC	CASSLTIVGQGAYEQYF
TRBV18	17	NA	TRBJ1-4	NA	TGTGCCAGCTCACTGGGGCATGCGACAGCTTTCAATGAAAAACTGTTTTTT	CASSLGHATAFNEKLFF
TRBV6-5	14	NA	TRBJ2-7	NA	TGTGCCAGCAGCCGACGCAGGGGCTCCTACGAGCAGTACTTC	CASSRRRGSYEQYF
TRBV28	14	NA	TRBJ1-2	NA	TGTGCCAGCAGTTTTTCGTCCAGTTCCTATGGCTACACCTTC	CASSFSSSSYGYTF
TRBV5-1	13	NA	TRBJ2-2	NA	TGCGCCAGCAGCTTTCTTGGGAGCGGGGAGCTGTTTTTT	CASSFLGSGELFF
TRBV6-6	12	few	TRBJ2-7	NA	TGTGCCAGCAGCGCGCCCTCCTACGAGCAGTACTTC	CASSAPSYEQYF
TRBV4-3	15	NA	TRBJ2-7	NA	TGCGCCAGCAGCCTTACAGGGTCACTCAACTACGAGCAGTACTTC	CASSLTGSLNYEQYF
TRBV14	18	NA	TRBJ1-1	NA	TGTGCCAGCAGCCAAGCGCTAAACAGGGAGGGATTGAACACTGAAGCTTTCTTT	CASSQALNREGLNTEAFF
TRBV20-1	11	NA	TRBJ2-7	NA	TGCAGTGCTACTGAGAGCCACGAGCAGTACTTC	CSATESHEQYF
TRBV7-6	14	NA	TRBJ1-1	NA	TGTGCCAGCAGCCCCGAGTTGACAGACACTGAAGCTTTCTTT	CASSPELTDTEAFF
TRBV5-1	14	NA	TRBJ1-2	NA	TGCGCCAGCGAAGACAGCTTAGGGCGCTATGGCTACACCTTC	CASEDSLGRYGYTF
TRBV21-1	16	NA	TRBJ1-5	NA	TGTGCCAGCAGCAAAGGAGGGGACAGGGGGATTCAGCCCCAGCATTTT	CASSKGGDRGIQPQHF
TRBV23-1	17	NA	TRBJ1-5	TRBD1	TGCGCCAGCAGTCAATCGGGGCGGACAGGGGATAGGCAGCCCCAGCATTTT	CASSQSGRTGDRQPQHF
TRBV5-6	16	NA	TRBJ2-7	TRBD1	TGTGCCAGCAGCTTGTACTCCGGGACAGGGGCCTACGAGCAGTACTTC	CASSLYSGTGAYEQYF
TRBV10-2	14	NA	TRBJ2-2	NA	TGCGCCAGCACGGCCCAGGAGAACACCGGGGAGCTGTTTTTT	CASTAQENTGELFF
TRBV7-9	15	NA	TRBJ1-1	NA	TGTGCCAGCAGCTTATTACTAGCGATGAACACTGAAGCTTTCTTT	CASSLLLAMNTEAFF
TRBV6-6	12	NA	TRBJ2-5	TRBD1	TGTGCCAGCAGTTACACCCAGGGGGCCCAGTACTTC	CASSYTQGAQYF
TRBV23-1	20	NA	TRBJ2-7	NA	TGCGCCAGCAGTCAATCCAAGGACACCTCGGACCGAGGTCCCTTCTACGAGCAGTACTTC	CASSQSKDTSDRGPFYEQYF
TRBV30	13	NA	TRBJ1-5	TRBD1	TGTGCCTTCGGGCAGGGGGCAGATCAGCCCCAGCATTTT	CAFGQGADQPQHF
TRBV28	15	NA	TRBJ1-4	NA	TGTGCCAGCAGTTCTACCGGACAGCCTAATGAAAAACTGTTTTTT	CASSSTGQPNEKLFF
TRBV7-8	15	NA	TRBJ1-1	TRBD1	TGTGCCAGCAGCTTTTCAGGGGGAATAAACACTGAAGCTTTCTTT	CASSFSGGINTEAFF
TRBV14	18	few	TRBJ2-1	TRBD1	TGTGCCAGCAGCCTATACAATCTCCGGGACAGGAACTACAATGAGCAGTTCTTC	CASSLYNLRDRNYNEQFF
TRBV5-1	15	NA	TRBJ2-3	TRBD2	TGCGCCAGCAGCGATCCCGGGACTAGTGCAGATACGCAGTATTTT	CASSDPGTSADTQYF
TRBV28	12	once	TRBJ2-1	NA	TGTGCCAGCAGTCTCCAGGGCGGCGGTGAGTTCTTC	CASSLQGGGEFF
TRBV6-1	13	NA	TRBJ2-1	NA	TGTGCCAGCAGTGTCGACTCATTGGATGAGCAGTTCTTC	CASSVDSLDEQFF
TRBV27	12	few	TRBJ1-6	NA	TGTGCCAGCAGTACCGGGGATTCACCCCTCCACTTT	CASSTGDSPLHF
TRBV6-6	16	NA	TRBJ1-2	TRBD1	TGTGCCAGCAGTTACTCCGCAAGGGACAGGGTCTATGGCCACACCTTC	CASSYSARDRVYGHTF
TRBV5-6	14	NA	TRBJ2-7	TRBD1	TGTGCCAGCAGCTCGGACAGGGGGTCCCACGAGCAGTACTTC	CASSSDRGSHEQYF
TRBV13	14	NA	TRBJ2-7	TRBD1	TGTGCCAGCAGCTTATGGGACAGCTCCTACGAGCAGTACTTC	CASSLWDSSYEQYF
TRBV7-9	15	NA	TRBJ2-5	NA	TGTGCCAGCAGCACGGATCCACAGTACCAAGAGACCCAGTACTTC	CASSTDPQYQETQYF
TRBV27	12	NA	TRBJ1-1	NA	TGTGCCAGCAGAACGGGGTGGACTGAAGCTTTCTTT	CASRTGWTEAFF
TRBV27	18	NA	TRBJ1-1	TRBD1	TGTGCCAGCAGTTTAAAGTTGGGACAGGGGGCCGTGAACACTGAAGCTTTCTTT	CASSLKLGQGAVNTEAFF
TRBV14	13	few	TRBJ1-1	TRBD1	TGTGCCAGCAGCCCACTACAGGGGACTGAAGCTTTCTTT	CASSPLQGTEAFF
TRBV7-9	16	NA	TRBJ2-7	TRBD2	TGTGCCAGCAGCCTCCCCCAGGGAGGGCTCTTCTACGAGCAGTACTTC	CASSLPQGGLFYEQYF
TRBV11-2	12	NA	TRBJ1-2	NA	TGTGCCAGCAGTAAATACAGGGATGGCTACACCTTC	CASSKYRDGYTF